This is a list of T cell receptor beta chains from one sample in a study of Ad26.COV2.S vaccination and SARS-CoV-2 variants. The assay was immunoSEQ multiplex PCR, and TCRdb's table has in-frame clones only and misses some. The data contain 350,000 to 450,000 clones, about nine tenths of them singletons. Sequences were derived from peripheral blood, sampled in a trial of Ad26.COV2.S vaccine versus placebo. The receptors shown here come from a person between 18 and 60 years old who received the Ad26.COV2.S COVID-19 vaccine or a placebo. The conserved cysteine and the conserved F or W are not part of the CDR3 here. The size entry is marked missing in some rows and otherwise reads once, few, many or a size class.

clone size,J gene,V gene,CDR3 protein
NA,TRBJ2-5,TRBV7-9,ASSFPQGRETQY
NA,TRBJ2-2,TRBV30,AWRSPSGDTGELF
NA,TRBJ2-5,TRBV18,ASSPTETQY
NA,TRBJ2-3,TRBV7-2,ASSLVASGSSPTDTQY
NA,TRBJ1-2,TRBV24-1,ATSVGAYGYT
NA,TRBJ2-3,TRBV7-8,ASSRYRLGYTDTQY
NA,TRBJ2-7,TRBV28,ASSPRGLYEQY
NA,TRBJ2-7,TRBV23-1,ASTPWRTGD
few,TRBJ2-5,TRBV3-1/TRBV3-2,ASSQDLLTQY
NA,TRBJ1-2,TRBV29-1,SVEWGIGYT
NA,TRBJ2-7,TRBV27,ASSLSGSSYEQY
NA,TRBJ2-7,TRBV29-1,SVEGQGFRDEQY
NA,TRBJ2-1,TRBV11-2,ASSLDLIAGNRDEQF
NA,TRBJ1-4,TRBV28,ASSLWALGAGGEKLF
NA,TRBJ1-2,TRBV19,ASSTPGQGTYGYT
NA,TRBJ2-7,TRBV13,ASSSATSGRTGEQY
NA,TRBJ1-5,TRBV2,ASCQGALQPQH
NA,TRBJ1-5,TRBV7-2,ASSLPEDRARAIQPQH
NA,TRBJ2-5,TRBV30,AWSVSGGGETQY
NA,TRBJ1-1,TRBV19,ASSPGDRSEAF
once,TRBJ1-2,TRBV27,ASSLFGFGQFYGYT
NA,TRBJ2-7,TRBV7-9,ASSLGGTGTYEQY
NA,TRBJ2-1,TRBV19,ASRGLAGGFNEQF
once,TRBJ1-2,TRBV6-5,ASSSRGSGYT
NA,TRBJ2-2,TRBV6-6,ASSRSLGPGELF
NA,TRBJ2-1,TRBV12-3/TRBV12-4,ASSLGTYNEQF
NA,TRBJ1-1,TRBV5-1,ASSLVGPNTEAF
NA,TRBJ1-5,TRBV10-3,AISDSSQVSNQPQH
NA,TRBJ2-7,TRBV15,ATSRLHGRRGYEQY
NA,TRBJ1-5,TRBV14,ASSPGTAQGQPQH
NA,TRBJ2-7,TRBV11-2,ASSFRGSGRSYEQY
NA,TRBJ2-4,TRBV5-4,ASSLLQENIQY
NA,TRBJ2-1,TRBV7-3,ASSSPRTLAGGYNEQF
NA,TRBJ2-5,TRBV5-1,ASSLRPEETQY
NA,TRBJ1-1,TRBV6-5,ASSQISGTEAF
NA,TRBJ2-7,TRBV29-1,SAGTGGHEQY
NA,TRBJ2-7,TRBV7-9,ASSSPDRGPREQY
NA,TRBJ1-1,TRBV7-8,ASSPRVWTEAF
NA,TRBJ1-5,TRBV19,ASSTDRGNQPQH
once,TRBJ2-7,TRBV2,ASKRTSGRVPYEQY
NA,TRBJ1-1,TRBV11-2,ASSRPGGSNTEAF
NA,TRBJ2-3,TRBV5-6,ASSVGSTDTQY
many,TRBJ2-1,TRBV7-3,ASSLGPSSYNEQF
few,TRBJ1-2,TRBV29-1,SAGTGIGYT
NA,TRBJ2-7,TRBV7-2,ASSFSGTVGEQY
NA,TRBJ2-1,TRBV5-5,ASSLSGFREQF
NA,TRBJ2-1,TRBV5-1,ASSLGTLAGVRNEQF
NA,TRBJ2-1,TRBV3-1/TRBV3-2,ASSQGEVPGEQF
once,TRBJ2-7,TRBV10-3,AISEFAGWTSGTYEQY
NA,TRBJ2-5,TRBV7-9,ASRGTGGGY
NA,TRBJ2-7,TRBV11-2,ASSFDRGEQY
once,TRBJ1-5,TRBV12-3/TRBV12-4,ASSWHSNQPQH
NA,TRBJ1-5,TRBV5-1,ASSLAPTGGDQPQH